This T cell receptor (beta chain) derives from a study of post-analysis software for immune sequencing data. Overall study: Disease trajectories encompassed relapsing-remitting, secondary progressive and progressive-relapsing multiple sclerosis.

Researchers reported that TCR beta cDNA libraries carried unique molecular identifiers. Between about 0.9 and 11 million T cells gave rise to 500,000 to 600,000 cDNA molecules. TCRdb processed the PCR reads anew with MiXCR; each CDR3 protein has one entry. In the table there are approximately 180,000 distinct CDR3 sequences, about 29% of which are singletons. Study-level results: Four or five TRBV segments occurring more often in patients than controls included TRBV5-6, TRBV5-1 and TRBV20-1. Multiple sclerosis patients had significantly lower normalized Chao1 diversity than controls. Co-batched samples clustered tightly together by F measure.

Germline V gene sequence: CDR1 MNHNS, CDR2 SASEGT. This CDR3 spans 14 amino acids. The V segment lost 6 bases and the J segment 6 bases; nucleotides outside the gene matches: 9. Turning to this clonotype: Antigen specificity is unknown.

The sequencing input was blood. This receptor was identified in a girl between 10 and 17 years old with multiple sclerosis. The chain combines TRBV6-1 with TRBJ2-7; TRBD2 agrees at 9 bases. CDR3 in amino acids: CASRSGTSLAEQYF. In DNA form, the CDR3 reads TGTGCCAGCAGATCCGGGACTAGCCTCGCCGAGCAGTACTTC.